The 28 T cell receptor beta chains below all came from one sample that was sequenced in a study of low-dose radiotherapy and immunotherapy resistance in tumors. With a constant-region primer and a V-primer adapter, TCRs were subjected to approximately 21 PCR cycles of amplification. One entry per CDR3 protein results from TCRdb running MiXCR on the reads. Seen here are around 57,000 distinct CDR3 sequences, around a third observed once, and the top ten hold roughly 8%. The time point is: after trial treatment. Treatment indicated: LDRT plus nivolumab, ipilimumab, low-dose cyclophosphamide and aspirin (RACIN trial). The material was PBMCs, obtained after low-dose radiotherapy plus immunotherapy. The receptors stem from a male donor with rectosigmoid adenocarcinoma.

With respect to this clonotype: A far larger clone is off by one base, so a read error is likely. V and J are TRBV27 and TRBJ1-6; 7 nucleotides agree with TRBD1. The CDR3 runs to 14 residues. V dropped 4 bases and J dropped 11; count of bases not matched to a gene: 8. Germline V gene data show CDR1 as MNHEY and CDR2 as SMNVEV (reference sequence). The CDR3 loop reads CASSSRDRFTPLHF. The CDR3, as DNA: TGTGCCAGCAGTTCCCGGGACAGATTTACACCCCTCCACTTT.

The CDR3 loop is CSARVKTKIQDTQYF. CDR3 nucleotides: TGCAGTGCTAGAGTTAAGACCAAAATACAAGATACGCAGTATTTT. The chain employs TRBV20-1 and TRBJ2-3; D unresolved. Trimming pared 1 base from V and 5 bases from J, leaving 16 bases between. This CDR3 region has 15 residues. The germline CDR1 and CDR2 sequences are DFQATT and SNEGSKA (reference sequence).

This clonotype has at least ten counts. The rearrangement uses TRBV7-9 and TRBJ1-2, with 9 bases identical to TRBD1. Unmatched junction bases numbered 3, after V lost 5 bases and J lost 2 bases. CDR3 length: 14 amino acids. CDR1 and CDR2 (germline): SEHNR, FQNEAQ (reference sequence). The CDR3 DNA follows: TGTGCCAGCAGCGTTGGGACAGGGAACTATGGCTACACCTTC. The encoded protein is CASSVGTGNYGYTF.

This clonotype was seen ten or more times. This chain uses TRBV25-1 with TRBJ2-3, with 12 bases fitting TRBD2. V was pared by 3 bases and J by 0 bases, with 10 bases of the junction left unmatched. The CDR3 spans 19 residues. Germline loops: CDR1 MGHDK, CDR2 SYGVNS. The DNA of the CDR3 is TGTGCCAGCAGTGAGGCCGGGACTAGCGGGTTACCTAGCACAGATACGCAGTATTTT. Its translation: CASSEAGTSGLPSTDTQYF.

This clonotype was seen a few times. The chain joins TRBV7-9 to TRBJ2-3, with 10 bases lining up with TRBD2. J was trimmed by 4 bases and V by 5 bases; bases with no gene match: 12. The germline gives CDR1 SEHNR, CDR2 FQNEAQ (reference sequence). The CDR3 runs to 17 residues. CDR3 DNA: TGTGCCAGCAGCCCTACTAGCGGGGAGGTGGGGTCAGATACGCAGTATTTT. Translating it yields CASSPTSGEVGSDTQYF.

This clonotype was seen repeatedly, ten times or more. The rearrangement links TRBV11-2 to TRBJ1-4; the match to TRBD1 covers 9 bases. The germline V gene has CDR1 SGHAT and CDR2 FQNNGV. With 1 base clipped from V and 6 bases from J, the junction kept 9 bases outside the gene matches. The CDR3 contains 17 residues. CDR3 residues: CASSLGGTGMEDEKLFF. The CDR3 coding sequence is TGTGCCAGCAGCTTAGGAGGGACAGGGATGGAGGATGAAAAACTGTTTTTT.

The chain is built from TRBV6-1 and TRBJ2-3, with 8 nucleotides matching TRBD1. The CDR3 loop spans 13 amino acids. V dropped 5 bases and J dropped 7; count of bases not matched to a gene: 5. The germline gives CDR1 MNHNS, CDR2 SASEGT. The CDR3 sequence: CASSSDRGNTQYF. The CDR3 DNA sequence: TGTGCCAGCAGTTCCGACAGGGGCAATACGCAGTATTTT.

V is TRBV6-2 or TRBV6-3 and J is TRBJ2-7; perhaps D is TRBD1 or TRBD2 (7 bases each). V was trimmed by 0 bases and J by 6 bases, leaving 18 bases between them. Germline values: CDR1 MNHEY, CDR2 SVGEGT. The CDR3 runs to 16 residues. In DNA form, the CDR3 reads TGTGCCAGCAGTTACTCCGAATACGGCAGGGGGGGCGAGCAGTACTTC. Protein sequence: CASSYSEYGRGGEQYF.

The chain recombines TRBV24-1 with TRBJ2-1; D possibly corresponds to TRBD1 (5 bases). The length of the CDR3 is 14 residues. From germline, CDR1 is KGHDR and CDR2 SFDVKD. Trimming removed 1 base from V and 3 bases from J, with 6 bases in between. CDR3 nucleotides: TGTGCCACCAGTGATTTTCAGGGCTACAATGAGCAGTTCTTC. It encodes CATSDFQGYNEQFF.

This clonotype was picked up one time. The junction and the germline gene differ at one end; a read error may be behind it. V is TRBV5-3 and J is TRBJ2-3, with D possibly TRBD2 on 6 matching bases. TRBV5-3 is treated as an ORF (open reading frame) with a function not yet certain. The CDR3 totals 14 residues. CDR3 protein: CASSLASVTDTQYF. In nucleotides, the CDR3 is TGTGCCAGCAGCTTGGCTAGCGTCACAGATACGCAGTATTTT.

This clonotype was recorded many times. The V gene is TRBV14, the J gene TRBJ2-5; D gene uncertain. The germline gives CDR1 SGHDN, CDR2 FVKESK. The germline V and J ends were trimmed by 1 base and 2 bases, with 11 bases remaining between them. There are 15 residues in the CDR3. The CDR3 is CASSQVSPIQETQYF. In DNA, the CDR3 is TGTGCCAGCAGCCAAGTGTCCCCCATTCAAGAGACCCAGTACTTC.

J is TRBJ2-5 and V is TRBV5-4; a weak D match, TRBD2 (5 bases). This CDR3 comprises 17 residues. V was cut by 2 bases and J by 1 base, with 18 bases left in between. Germline V gene lookup returns CDR1 SGHNT and CDR2 YYREEE (reference sequence). CDR3 nucleotide sequence: TGTGCCAGCAGCTTAGGTCACGGCACGAGCGGCCAAGAGACCCAGTACTTC. Amino acid sequence: CASSLGHGTSGQETQYF.

This clonotype was seen repeatedly, ten times or more. The chain links TRBV5-1 to TRBJ1-1; possible D gene TRBD1, 6 bases. Trimming left V 0 bases short and J 4 bases short, with 19 bases between. The CDR3 covers 17 residues. CDR1 SGHRS and CDR2 YFSETQ come from the germline V gene. CDR3 protein: CASSLAWFGGPSTEAFF. The CDR3 nucleotides read TGCGCCAGCAGCTTGGCCTGGTTTGGGGGCCCGAGCACTGAAGCTTTCTTT.

By its share, this clonotype is medium-sized. The rearrangement joins TRBV5-5 to TRBJ1-5; D gene uncertain. Trimming took 4 bases from V and 4 from J, leaving 15 bases between them. This CDR3 is 15 amino acids long. CDR1 and CDR2 (germline): SGHKS, YYEKEE (reference sequence). CDR3 protein: CASSGKDGPNQPQHF. CDR3 sequence (DNA): TGTGCCAGCAGCGGTAAAGACGGACCTAATCAGCCCCAGCATTTT. Drawing the rest from reference TRBV5-5 and TRBJ1-5, the complete variable domain is DAGVTQSPTHLIKTRGQQVTLRCSPISGHKSVSWYQQVLGQGPQFIFQYYEKEERGRGNFPDRFSARQFPNYSSELNVNALLLGDSALYLCASSGKDGPNQPQHFGDGTRLSIL.

Many counts were recorded for this clonotype. V is TRBV3-1 and J is TRBJ2-4; 9 nucleotides line up with TRBD2. CDR3 length: 16 residues. Trimming took 1 base from V and 9 from J; bases not matched to a gene: 10. The germline CDR1 and CDR2 sequences are LGHDT and YNNKEL (reference sequence). The CDR3 region is CASSQVAGVVPGIQYF. DNA for the CDR3: TGTGCCAGCAGCCAAGTAGCGGGAGTGGTCCCGGGCATTCAGTACTTC.

This clonotype appeared many times. The chain links TRBV11-2 to TRBJ2-4, with 11 bases aligning to TRBD2. The CDR3 spans 17 residues. J lost 8 bases, V lost 5 bases, and 14 bases had no gene match. The germline CDR1 and CDR2 sequences are SGHAT and FQNNGV. In nucleotides, the CDR3 is TGTGCCAGCAGCCGCGGGACTAGCGGAGTATCATCGGACATTCAGTACTTC. Residues: CASSRGTSGVSSDIQYF.

This clonotype was detected many times. The rearrangement joins TRBV5-1 to TRBJ2-2; possibly TRBD1 for D (6 bases). The CDR3 length is 18 residues. V was clipped by 0 bases and J by 5 bases, with 20 bases between them. The germline gives CDR1 SGHRS, CDR2 YFSETQ. As DNA, the CDR3 is TGCGCCAGCAGCTTGGGGAAGAGGCCGGGACAATCAACCGGGGAGCTGTTTTTT. Protein: CASSLGKRPGQSTGELFF.

This clonotype appeared many times. The V call is TRBV21-1, the J call TRBJ2-6; TRBD2 is the table's D call and was not checked against the DNA. TRBV21-1 is a pseudogene. The CDR3 totals 20 residues. As DNA, the CDR3 is TGTGCCAGCAGATACCTGGCGGCAGGGACCGAGAGCTCTGGGGCCAACGTCCTGACTTTC. Translating gives CASRYLAAGTESSGANVLTF.

V and J are TRBV11-2 and TRBJ2-3, with D perhaps TRBD1 or TRBD2 (5 bases each). The CDR3 extends over 16 amino acids. The V end lost 5 bases, the J end lost 2 bases, and 17 bases lay between the germline ends. Germline CDR1 and CDR2: SGHAT and FQNNGV. This chain's CDR3 is CASSDPVTGPTDTQYF. The CDR3 DNA is TGTGCCAGCAGCGACCCCGTGACGGGGCCCACAGATACGCAGTATTTT.

This clonotype was observed many times. CDR3 in amino acids: CASSFRQLQETQYF. DNA for the CDR3: TGTGCCAGCAGCTTTCGACAGCTCCAAGAGACCCAGTACTTC. This sequence joins TRBV7-2 and TRBJ2-5, with a tentative D call TRBD1 (5 bases). V dropped 3 bases and J dropped 1 base, with 9 bases sitting between them. There are 14 residues in the CDR3. Per germline, CDR1 SGHTA and CDR2 FQGNSA.

This clonotype occurred once. This chain uses TRBV18 with TRBJ1-6, with 9 bases lining up with TRBD1. The J segment lost 3 bases and the V segment lost 6 bases, leaving 6 bases of the junction unmatched. Per germline, CDR1 KGHSH and CDR2 LQKENI. This CDR3 is built from 16 residues. This CDR3 is CASSTQGAGYNSPLHF. The CDR3 bases are TGTGCCAGCTCGACACAGGGGGCTGGCTATAATTCACCCCTCCACTTT.

This clonotype has a single count. The V gene is TRBV4-3, the J gene TRBJ2-1, with D perhaps TRBD2 (5 bases). CDR3 length: 16 residues. Trimming shortened V by 1 base and J by 5 bases, and 15 bases separated the two germline ends. The germline gives CDR1 LGHNA, CDR2 YSLEER. CDR3 sequence: CASSQGYRGTHNEQFF. CDR3 nucleotide sequence: TGCGCCAGCAGCCAAGGATATCGGGGTACCCACAATGAGCAGTTCTTC.

The table lists this clonotype with many counts. The chain has TRBV6-2 or TRBV6-3 and TRBJ2-7; D uncertain. The ends were cut back, 0 bases at V and 6 bases at J, with 15 bases in the middle. Germline V gives CDR1 MNHEY, CDR2 SVGEGT. CDR3 length: 15 residues. The CDR3 loop is CASSYSPLEESEQYF. The CDR3 region has the DNA TGTGCCAGCAGTTACTCGCCGCTAGAGGAGTCCGAGCAGTACTTC.

Many counts were recorded for this clonotype. This chain uses TRBV7-2 with TRBJ2-1; TRBD2 matches at 12 bases. Germline V lookup: CDR1 SGHTA, CDR2 FQGNSA. There are 16 residues in the CDR3. V was pared by 0 bases and J by 9 bases, with 6 bases of the junction left unmatched. The CDR3: CASSLALAGGPREQFF. CDR3 DNA sequence: TGTGCCAGCAGCTTAGCCCTAGCGGGGGGGCCACGTGAGCAGTTCTTC. The full variable domain, with the rest looked up from reference TRBV7-2 and TRBJ2-1, is GAGVSQSPSNKVTEKGKDVELRCDPISGHTALYWYRQSLGQGLEFLIYFQGNSAPDKSGLPSDRFSAERTGGSVSTLTIQRTQQEDSAVYLCASSLALAGGPREQFFGPGTRLTVL.

This clonotype was recorded at least ten times. The rearrangement uses TRBV5-4 and TRBJ2-6; tentative D call: TRBD1 (6 bases). Trimming took 4 bases from V and 1 from J, leaving 9 bases between them. This CDR3 has 15 residues. Germline CDR1 reads SGHNT; CDR2 reads YYREEE (reference sequence). The CDR3 protein is CASSRQASGANVLTF. DNA for the CDR3: TGTGCCAGCAGCCGACAGGCATCTGGGGCCAACGTCCTGACTTTC.

The gene calls are TRBV20-1 and TRBJ2-2; 10 bases are a match to TRBD2. The CDR3 runs 18 residues. Trimming at V came to 4 bases and at J to 8 bases, leaving 19 bases not matched to a gene. Germline values: CDR1 DFQATT, CDR2 SNEGSKA (reference sequence). CDR3 residues: CSAKSAGSSGSILGELFF. CDR3 bases: TGCAGTGCTAAGTCGGCCGGCTCTAGCGGGAGCATATTGGGGGAGCTGTTTTTT.

This clonotype was seen many times. This chain joins TRBV7-9 and TRBJ2-7; D may be TRBD1 or TRBD2 (5 bases each). This CDR3 has 13 amino acids. The V gene's germline CDR1 is SEHNR and CDR2 FQNEAQ (reference sequence). The CDR3 reads CAHGDRTSYEQYF. The CDR3 DNA reads as TGTGCGCACGGGGACCGAACCTCCTACGAGCAGTACTTC.

The chain carries TRBV2 and TRBJ1-4, with 7 bases that match TRBD1. This CDR3 is 12 amino acids long. Germline lookup yields CDR1 SNHLY and CDR2 FYNNEI. Trimming took 2 bases from V and 10 from J; bases not matched to a gene: 1. The CDR3 protein is CASSERDRKLFF. DNA for the CDR3: TGTGCCAGCAGTGAAAGGGACAGAAAACTGTTTTTT. Full variable domain (missing parts from reference TRBV2 and TRBJ1-4): EPEVTQTPSHQVTQMGQEVILRCVPISNHLYFYWYRQILGQKVEFLVSFYNNEISEKSEIFDDQFSVERPDGSNFTLKIRSTKLEDSAMYFCASSERDRKLFFGSGTQLSVL.